The entry below describes one TCR beta chain. Germline values: CDR1 LGHDT, CDR2 YNNKEL (reference sequence). Trimming took 5 bases from V and 1 from J; bases not matched to a gene: 9. CDR3 length: 16 amino acids. MiXCR, applied by TCRdb to the 5' RACE reads, yields one record per CDR3 protein. The sample shows about half a million distinct CDR3 sequences, over 15% of them seen only once. The sample comes from a study of T-cell memory formation after mild COVID-19. The source material was PBMCs or a T cell subset sorted from them (not recorded which). The clonotype originates from an adult woman who had mild COVID-19 (a few samples of this study predate the infection). Cell type and time point are not known. The chain uses TRBV3-1 and TRBJ2-7; 9 nucleotides align to TRBD2. CDR3 protein: CASSSITSGRSYEQYF. CDR3 DNA sequence: TGTGCCAGCAGCTCAATTACTAGCGGGCGGTCCTACGAGCAGTACTTC.